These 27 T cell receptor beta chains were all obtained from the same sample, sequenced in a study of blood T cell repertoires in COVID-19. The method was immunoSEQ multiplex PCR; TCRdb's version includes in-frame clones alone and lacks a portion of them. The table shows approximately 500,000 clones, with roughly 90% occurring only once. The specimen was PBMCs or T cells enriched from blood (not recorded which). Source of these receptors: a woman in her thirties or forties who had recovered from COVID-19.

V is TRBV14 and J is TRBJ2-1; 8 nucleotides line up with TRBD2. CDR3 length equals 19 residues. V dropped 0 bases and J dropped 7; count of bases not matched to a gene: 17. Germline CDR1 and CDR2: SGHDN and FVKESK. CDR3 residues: CASSQDFWTERGIRNEQFF. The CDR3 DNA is TGTGCCAGCAGCCAAGATTTCTGGACTGAGCGGGGGATTAGGAATGAGCAGTTCTTC.

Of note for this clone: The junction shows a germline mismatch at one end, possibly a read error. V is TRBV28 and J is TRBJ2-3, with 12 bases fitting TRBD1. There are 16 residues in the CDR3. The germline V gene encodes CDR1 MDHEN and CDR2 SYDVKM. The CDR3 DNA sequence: TGTGCCAGCAGTACAGGTGGGACAGGGGGCACGGATACGCAGTATTTT. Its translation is CASSTGGTGGTDTQYF.

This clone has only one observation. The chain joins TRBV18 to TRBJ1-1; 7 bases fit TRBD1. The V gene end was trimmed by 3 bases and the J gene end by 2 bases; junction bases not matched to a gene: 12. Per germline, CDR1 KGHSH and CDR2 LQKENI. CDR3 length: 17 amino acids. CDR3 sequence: CASSPTGDRSFNTEAFF. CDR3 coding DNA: TGTGCCAGCTCACCCACCGGGGACAGAAGTTTTAACACTGAAGCTTTCTTT.

CDR3 amino acids: CASSSGSGLAGVSYEQYF. CDR3 sequence (DNA): TGTGCCAGCAGCTCAGGCTCGGGACTAGCGGGAGTTTCCTACGAGCAGTACTTC. The chain combines TRBV11-3 with TRBJ2-7; 14 nucleotides line up with TRBD2. The CDR3 consists of 18 residues. Trimming took 4 bases from V and 1 from J; bases not matched to a gene: 9. Germline CDR1 SGHNT, CDR2 YENEEA.

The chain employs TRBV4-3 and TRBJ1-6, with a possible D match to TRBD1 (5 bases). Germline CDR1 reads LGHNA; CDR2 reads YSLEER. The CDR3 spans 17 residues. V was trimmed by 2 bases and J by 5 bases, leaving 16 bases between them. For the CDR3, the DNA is TGCGCCAGCAGCCAACTCGCGGGGCGCGGAAATAATTCACCCCTCCACTTT. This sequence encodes CASSQLAGRGNNSPLHF.

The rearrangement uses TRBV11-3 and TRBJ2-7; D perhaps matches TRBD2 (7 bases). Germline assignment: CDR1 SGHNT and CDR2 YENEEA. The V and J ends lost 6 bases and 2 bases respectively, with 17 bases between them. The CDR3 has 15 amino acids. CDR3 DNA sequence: TGTGCCAGCAGAAAGAGGGGGGAGGGCCCCTACGAGCAGTACTTC. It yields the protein CASRKRGEGPYEQYF. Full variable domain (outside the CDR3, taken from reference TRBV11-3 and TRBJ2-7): EAGVVQSPRYKIIEKKQPVAFWCNPISGHNTLYWYLQNLGQGPELLIRYENEEAVDDSQLPKDRFSAERLKGVDSTLKIQPAELGDSAVYLCASRKRGEGPYEQYFGPGTRLTVT.

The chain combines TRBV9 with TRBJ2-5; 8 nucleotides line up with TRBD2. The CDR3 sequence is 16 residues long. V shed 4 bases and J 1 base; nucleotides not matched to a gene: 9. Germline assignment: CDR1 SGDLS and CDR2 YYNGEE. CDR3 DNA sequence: TGTGCCAGCAGCAAAACCATAGCGGGACCCCAAGAGACCCAGTACTTC. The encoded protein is CASSKTIAGPQETQYF. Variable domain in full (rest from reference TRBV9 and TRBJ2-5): DSGVTQTPKHLITATGQRVTLRCSPRSGDLSVYWYQQSLDQGLQFLIQYYNGEERAKGNILERFSAQQFPDLHSELNLSSLELGDSALYFCASSKTIAGPQETQYFGPGTRLLVL.

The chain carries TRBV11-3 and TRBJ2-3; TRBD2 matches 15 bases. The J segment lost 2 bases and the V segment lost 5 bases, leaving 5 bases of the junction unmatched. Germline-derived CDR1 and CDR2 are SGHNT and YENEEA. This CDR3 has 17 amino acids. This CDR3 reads CASSRRTSGRATDTQYF. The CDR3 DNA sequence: TGTGCCAGCAGCCGGAGGACTAGCGGGAGGGCCACAGATACGCAGTATTTT.

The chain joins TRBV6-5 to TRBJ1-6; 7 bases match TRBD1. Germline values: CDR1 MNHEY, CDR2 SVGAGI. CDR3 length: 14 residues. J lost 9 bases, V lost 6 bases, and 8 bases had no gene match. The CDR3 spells CASRVTGRGSPLHF. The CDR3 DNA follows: TGTGCCAGCAGGGTGACAGGGAGAGGTTCACCCCTCCACTTT.

The CDR3 bases are TGTGCCAGCAGCACATTAGCGGGAGGGACCTACGAGCAGTACTTC. Encoded protein: CASSTLAGGTYEQYF. This sequence joins TRBV9 and TRBJ2-7; 11 bases are shared with TRBD2. This CDR3 has 15 residues. The V gene end was trimmed by 4 bases and the J gene end by 2 bases; junction bases not matched to a gene: 5. Germline-derived CDR1 and CDR2 are SGDLS and YYNGEE.

CDR3 in amino acids: CASSREGTISGNTIYF. CDR3 DNA: TGTGCCAGCAGCCGTGAGGGTACCATCTCTGGAAACACCATATATTTT. The V and J genes are TRBV7-9 and TRBJ1-3; no firm D call. With 5 bases removed from V and 0 bases from J, the gap between germline ends came to 14 bases. CDR1 SEHNR and CDR2 FQNEAQ come from the germline V gene (reference sequence). The CDR3 spans 16 residues.

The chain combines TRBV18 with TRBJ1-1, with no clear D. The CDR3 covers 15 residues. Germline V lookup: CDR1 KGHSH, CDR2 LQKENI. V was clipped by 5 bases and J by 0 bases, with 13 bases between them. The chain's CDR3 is CASSARPLMNTEAFF. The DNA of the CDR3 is TGTGCCAGCTCAGCCAGGCCTCTCATGAACACTGAAGCTTTCTTT. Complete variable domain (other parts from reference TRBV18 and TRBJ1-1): NAGVMQNPRHLVRRRGQEARLRCSPMKGHSHVYWYRQLPEEGLKFMVYLQKENIIDESGMPKERFSAEFPKEGPSILRIQQVVRGDSAAYFCASSARPLMNTEAFFGQGTRLTVV.

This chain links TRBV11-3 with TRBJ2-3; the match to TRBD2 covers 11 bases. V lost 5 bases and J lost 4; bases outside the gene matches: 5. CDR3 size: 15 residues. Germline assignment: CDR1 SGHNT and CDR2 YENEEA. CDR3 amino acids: CASSLSGRDADTQYF. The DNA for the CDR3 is TGTGCCAGCAGCCTTAGCGGGAGGGATGCAGATACGCAGTATTTT.

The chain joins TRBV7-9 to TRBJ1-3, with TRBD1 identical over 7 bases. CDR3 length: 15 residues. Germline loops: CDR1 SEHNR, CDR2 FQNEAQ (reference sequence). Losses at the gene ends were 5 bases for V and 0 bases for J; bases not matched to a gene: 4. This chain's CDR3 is CASSQGTVSGNTIYF. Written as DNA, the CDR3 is TGTGCCAGCAGCCAAGGGACAGTCTCTGGAAACACCATATATTTT.

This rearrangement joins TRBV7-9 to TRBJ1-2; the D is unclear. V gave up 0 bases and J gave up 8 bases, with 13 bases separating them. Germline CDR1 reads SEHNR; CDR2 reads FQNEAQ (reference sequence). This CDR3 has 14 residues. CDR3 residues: CASSLALRPWGYTF. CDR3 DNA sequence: TGTGCCAGCAGCTTAGCGTTGCGTCCGTGGGGCTACACCTTC.

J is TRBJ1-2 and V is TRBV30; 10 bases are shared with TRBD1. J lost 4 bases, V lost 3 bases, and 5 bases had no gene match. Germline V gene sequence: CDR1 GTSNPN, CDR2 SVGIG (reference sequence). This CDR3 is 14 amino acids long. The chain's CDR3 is CAWRVTGGLYGYTF. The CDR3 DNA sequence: TGTGCCTGGAGAGTGACAGGGGGCCTCTATGGCTACACCTTC.

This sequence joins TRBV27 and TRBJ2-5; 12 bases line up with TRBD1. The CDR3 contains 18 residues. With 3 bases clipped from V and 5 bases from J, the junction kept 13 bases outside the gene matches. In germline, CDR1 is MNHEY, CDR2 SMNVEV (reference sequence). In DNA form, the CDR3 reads TGTGCCAGCAGTTTTGCCGGGACAGGGGGCTTGCCTTCGGAGACCCAGTACTTC. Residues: CASSFAGTGGLPSETQYF.

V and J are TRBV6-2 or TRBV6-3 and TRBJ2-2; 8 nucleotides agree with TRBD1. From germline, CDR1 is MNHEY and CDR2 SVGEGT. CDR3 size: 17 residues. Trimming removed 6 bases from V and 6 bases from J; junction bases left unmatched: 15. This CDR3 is CASSPPAGQGDPGELFF. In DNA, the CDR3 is TGTGCCAGCAGCCCACCCGCAGGACAGGGCGATCCCGGGGAGCTGTTTTTT.

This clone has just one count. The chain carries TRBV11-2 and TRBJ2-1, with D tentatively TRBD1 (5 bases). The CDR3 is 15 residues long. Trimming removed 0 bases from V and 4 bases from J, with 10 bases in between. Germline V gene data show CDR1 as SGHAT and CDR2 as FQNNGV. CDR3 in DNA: TGTGCCAGCAGCTTAGAGGCTCAGGGATACAATGAGCAGTTCTTC. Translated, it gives CASSLEAQGYNEQFF.

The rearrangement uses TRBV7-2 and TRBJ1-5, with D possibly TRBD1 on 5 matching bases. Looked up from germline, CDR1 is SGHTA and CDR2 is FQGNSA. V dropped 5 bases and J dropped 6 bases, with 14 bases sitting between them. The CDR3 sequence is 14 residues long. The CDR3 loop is CASSPLWGVQPQHF. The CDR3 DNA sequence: TGTGCCAGCAGCCCCCTGTGGGGGGTTCAGCCCCAGCATTTT.

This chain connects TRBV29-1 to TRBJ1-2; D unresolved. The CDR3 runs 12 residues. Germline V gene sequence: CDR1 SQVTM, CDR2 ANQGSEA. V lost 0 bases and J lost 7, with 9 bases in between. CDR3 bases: TGCAGCGTTGAAGACACAAAGTTTGGCTACACCTTC. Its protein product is CSVEDTKFGYTF.

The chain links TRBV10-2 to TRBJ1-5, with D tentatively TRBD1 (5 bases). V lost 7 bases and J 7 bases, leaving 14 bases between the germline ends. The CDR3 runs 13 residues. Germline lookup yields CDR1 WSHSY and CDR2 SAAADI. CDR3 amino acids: CASTRAGGQPQHF. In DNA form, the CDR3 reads TGCGCCAGCACCCGCGCCGGGGGGCAGCCCCAGCATTTT.

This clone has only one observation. The DNA for the CDR3 is TGTGCCAGTAGTCAGCGCAGTCGTGGAAACACCATATATTTT. It translates to CASSQRSRGNTIYF. V usage is TRBV19 and J usage is TRBJ1-3; D is uncertain. V lost 5 bases, J lost 3 bases, and 11 bases lay in between. The germline CDR1 and CDR2 sequences are LNHDA and SQIVND (reference sequence). CDR3 length: 14 residues.

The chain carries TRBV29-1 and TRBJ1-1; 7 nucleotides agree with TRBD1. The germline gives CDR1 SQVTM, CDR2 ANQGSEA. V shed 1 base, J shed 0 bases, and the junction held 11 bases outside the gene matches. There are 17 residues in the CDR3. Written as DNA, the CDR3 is TGCAGCGTTGAAGGGTCTAGGGACAGAGGCATGAACACTGAAGCTTTCTTT. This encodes CSVEGSRDRGMNTEAFF. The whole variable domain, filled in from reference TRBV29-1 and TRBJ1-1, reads SAVISQKPSRDICQRGTSLTIQCQVDSQVTMMFWYRQQPGQSLTLIATANQGSEATYESGFVIDKFPISRPNLTFSTLTVSNMSPEDSSIYLCSVEGSRDRGMNTEAFFGQGTRLTVV.

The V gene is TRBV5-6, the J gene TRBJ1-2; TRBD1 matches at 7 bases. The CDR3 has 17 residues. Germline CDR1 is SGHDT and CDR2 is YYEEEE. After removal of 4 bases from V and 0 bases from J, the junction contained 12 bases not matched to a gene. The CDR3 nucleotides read TGTGCCAGCAGCCACGGGACAGAACTGTCCCCTAACTATGGCTACACCTTC. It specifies CASSHGTELSPNYGYTF.

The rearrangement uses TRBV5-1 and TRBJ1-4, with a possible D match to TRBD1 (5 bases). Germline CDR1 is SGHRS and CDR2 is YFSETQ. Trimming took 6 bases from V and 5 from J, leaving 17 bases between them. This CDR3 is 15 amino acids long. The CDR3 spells CASTFGGERNEKLFF. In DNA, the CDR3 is TGCGCCAGCACCTTCGGAGGGGAGCGCAATGAAAAACTGTTTTTT.

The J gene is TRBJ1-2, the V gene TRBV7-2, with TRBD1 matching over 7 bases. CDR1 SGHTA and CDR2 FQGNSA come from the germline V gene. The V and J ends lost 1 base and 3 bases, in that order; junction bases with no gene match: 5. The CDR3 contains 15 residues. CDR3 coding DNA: TGTGCCAGCAGCTTAGAGGGACAGACGTACTATGGCTACACCTTC. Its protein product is CASSLEGQTYYGYTF.